This TCR beta chain was identified in a study of monozygotic twins with inflammatory bowel disease. With regard to this clonotype: Its antigen is undetermined.

TCRdb reprocessed the 5' RACE reads and reports one entry per CDR3 protein, with no DNA. The sample's table shows 95,000 to 110,000 distinct CDR3 sequences. The CDR3 sequence is 16 residues long. Germline loops: CDR1 LGHNA, CDR2 YSLEER. General study results and limits: On the inverse Simpson index, IBD patients scored lower for TCRbeta diversity than healthy co-twins. Twin concordance left repertoire similarity unchanged, with limited power a possible explanation for this lack of difference. Clonotype sharing was lower in IBD patients than healthy twins, most markedly with disease activity.

The TCR was taken from a human donor with ulcerative colitis or Crohn's disease, or a healthy co-twin of an affected twin (not recorded which). The V and J genes are TRBV4-3 and TRBJ2-3. The sample consisted of blood. Here the CDR3 reads CASSLDPLLGTDTQYF.